This T cell receptor beta chain was profiled in a study of blood T cells in healthy people across ages. Primed by a sample-barcoded 5' primer and a J-beta primer mix, a second PCR proceeded for 7 to 11 cycles. TCRdb reprocessed the 5' RACE reads via MiXCR and lists one record per CDR3 protein. This sample has fewer than 1.5 million distinct CDR3 sequences, with 40% to 50% found just once. The source of this sequence is a woman between 18 and 29 years old in good health. The sequenced sample was blood.

In DNA, the CDR3 is TGTGCCAGCTCACCTATCAGCACAGATACGCAGTATTTT. Translated, it gives CASSPISTDTQYF. V is TRBV18 and J is TRBJ2-3; no definite D call. V shed 3 bases and J shed 0 bases, with 4 bases lying between them. This CDR3 is built from 13 residues. Germline CDR1 reads KGHSH; CDR2 reads LQKENI. Supplemented by reference TRBV18 and TRBJ2-3, the full variable domain reads NAGVMQNPRHLVRRRGQEARLRCSPMKGHSHVYWYRQLPEEGLKFMVYLQKENIIDESGMPKERFSAEFPKEGPSILRIQQVVRGDSAAYFCASSPISTDTQYFGPGTRLTVL.